This T cell receptor beta chain was captured in a study of blood T cell repertoires in COVID-19. About the study: The United States, Italy and Spain were the sources of the acute and convalescent COVID-19 samples.

Enrollees, roughly 18 to 90 years old, lived in 24 US areas. Cohorts were determined from participant-reported clinical history. This CDR3 has 16 residues. V lost 6 bases and J lost 6; bases outside the gene matches: 14. Germline V CDR1 and CDR2: PRHDT, FYEKMQ (reference sequence). Method: immunoSEQ multiplex PCR; TCRdb's copy keeps in-frame clones and lacks some. The repertoire holds about 280,000 clones, around 89% seen once, with over 3.5% in the top ten. The sequence came from a woman in her twenties or thirties with acute COVID-19. The chain recombines TRBV13 with TRBJ2-3; 8 bases fit TRBD1. The sequenced sample was PBMCs or T cells enriched from blood (not recorded which). The CDR3 nucleotides are TGTGCCAGCAGACTAGGCCTGACAGGGGTAGGGGATACGCAGTATTTT. It is translated as CASRLGLTGVGDTQYF.